This T cell receptor (beta chain) comes out of a study of T cell repertoires in cytomegalovirus infection. As concerns this clonotype: Its antigen is as yet unknown.

Unmatched junction bases numbered 7, after V lost 5 bases and J lost 2 bases. The CDR3 length is 17 residues. CDR1 SGHVS and CDR2 FNYEAQ come from the germline V gene. From the reads, TCRdb called clonotypes with MiXCR, one entry per CDR3 protein. The sample has hundreds of thousands of distinct CDR3 sequences; approximately 31% are singletons. This specimen consisted of cultured CD8+ T cells from PBMCs, obtained from culture after CMV antigen stimulation. The chain is built from TRBV7-6 and TRBJ2-2; 11 bases fit TRBD2. The TCR was taken from a human donor in good health (CMV status not recorded). Some clones in this sample may be carry-over from other donors' samples. This CDR3 is CASSILAGGPNTGELFF. The CDR3 coding sequence is TGTGCCAGCAGCATCTTAGCGGGGGGGCCTAACACCGGGGAGCTGTTTTTT.